Shown below are 9 T cell receptor beta chains from a single sample sequenced in a study of OX40 agonist ivuxolimab in advanced cancers. Clones were sequenced by immunoSEQ multiplex PCR, and TCRdb holds only the in-frame ones, with some missing. The sample includes about 90,000 clones, about 90% seen only once; the top ten take 1.5% to 2%. Sequences were derived from CD4+ or CD8+ T cells sorted from blood, sampled in a trial of the OX40 agonist ivuxolimab. These TCRs come from an adult with an advanced solid tumor such as melanoma, head and neck, liver or kidney cancer.

This clone was seen a single time. CDR3 bases: TGCGCCAGCAGCCGGGCACTCCAAACTAGCGGGAAAGGGAATGAGCAGTTCTTC. Its translation is CASSRALQTSGKGNEQFF. This chain uses TRBV5-1 with TRBJ2-1, with 10 bases fitting TRBD2. This CDR3 is 18 amino acids long. Trimming at V came to 4 bases and at J to 7 bases, leaving 17 bases not matched to a gene. Germline V gives CDR1 SGHRS, CDR2 YFSETQ.

V and J are TRBV28 and TRBJ1-5; D not resolved. The CDR3 runs 15 residues. The germline CDR1 and CDR2 sequences are MDHEN and SYDVKM. Trimming removed 2 bases at V and 2 bases at J, with 10 bases between. In DNA, the CDR3 is TGTGCCAGCAGTTTAGCCCGGGCCGGCAATCAGCCCCAGCATTTT. This translates into CASSLARAGNQPQHF. Drawing the rest from reference TRBV28 and TRBJ1-5, the complete variable domain is DVKVTQSSRYLVKRTGEKVFLECVQDMDHENMFWYRQDPGLGLRLIYFSYDVKMKEKGDIPEGYSVSREKKERFSLILESASTNQTSMYLCASSLARAGNQPQHFGDGTRLSIL.

The chain couples TRBV19 to TRBJ2-3; D remains ambiguous. V lost 5 bases to trimming and J lost 3 bases, with 6 bases between them. The germline CDR1 and CDR2 sequences are LNHDA and SQIVND (reference sequence). The CDR3 totals 12 residues. The CDR3 region is CASSEWTDTQYF. DNA for the CDR3: TGTGCCAGTAGTGAGTGGACAGATACGCAGTATTTT.

Notes on this clone: Other DNA sequences in the same sample also yield this CDR3. The chain recombines TRBV5-1 with TRBJ2-3, with D unclear. The germline V gene encodes CDR1 SGHRS and CDR2 YFSETQ. The CDR3 runs 12 residues. V lost 3 bases and J lost 2, with 4 bases in between. CDR3 sequence (DNA): TGCGCCAGCAGCTCTAACACAGATACGCAGTATTTT. It specifies CASSSNTDTQYF. The full variable domain, rest sourced from reference TRBV5-1 and TRBJ2-3, is KAGVTQTPRYLIKTRGQQVTLSCSPISGHRSVSWYQQTPGQGLQFLFEYFSETQRNKGNFPGRFSGRQFSNSRSEMNVSTLELGDSALYLCASSSNTDTQYFGPGTRLTVL.

V usage is TRBV7-3 and J usage is TRBJ1-1; TRBD1 matches at 7 bases. The germline V gene has CDR1 SGHTA and CDR2 FQGTGA. The CDR3 consists of 14 residues. V was pared by 5 bases and J by 1 base, with 4 bases of the junction left unmatched. The CDR3 nucleotides read TGTGCCAGCAGCACGGGACAGAAGAACACTGAAGCTTTCTTT. Translation gives CASSTGQKNTEAFF.

V usage is TRBV11-2 and J usage is TRBJ1-1; D is undetermined. Germline values: CDR1 SGHAT, CDR2 FQNNGV. Trimming removed 5 bases from V and 1 base from J, with 5 bases in between. The CDR3 sequence is 12 residues long. This CDR3 is CASSLSNTEAFF. DNA for the CDR3: TGTGCCAGCAGCCTATCGAACACTGAAGCTTTCTTT.

The J gene is TRBJ1-1, the V gene TRBV29-1; TRBD1 might be the D (6 bases). Germline-derived CDR1 and CDR2 are SQVTM and ANQGSEA. Trimming removed 7 bases from V and 1 base from J, with 7 bases in between. This CDR3 spans 11 amino acids. CDR3 nucleotides: TGCAGCGCGACAGGGAACACTGAAGCTTTCTTT. This sequence encodes CSATGNTEAFF.

J is TRBJ2-5 and V is TRBV4-1; 7 bases map to TRBD2. Germline assignment: CDR1 MGHRA and CDR2 YSYEKL. The J segment lost 5 bases and the V segment lost 6 bases, leaving 12 bases of the junction unmatched. The CDR3 covers 15 residues. This chain's CDR3 is CASSRTGTGGETQYF. In DNA form, the CDR3 reads TGCGCCAGCAGTCGGACCGGGACCGGGGGGGAGACCCAGTACTTC.

The chain combines TRBV11-2 with TRBJ2-5; D ambiguous. This CDR3 contains 13 residues. Trimming stripped 1 base from V and 5 bases from J, with 8 bases between. From germline, CDR1 is SGHAT and CDR2 FQNNGV. The CDR3 sequence is CASSLGETETQYF. The DNA of the CDR3 is TGTGCCAGCAGCTTAGGCGAGACGGAGACCCAGTACTTC.